These 5 T cell receptor beta chains share one sample of origin, sequenced in a study of CXCR3-negative and CXCR3-positive naive CD8 T cells. These receptors' antigens are unknown. Study outcomes and limitations: Higher TRB CDR3 hydrophobicity marked CXCR3-positive naive cells relative to CXCR3-negative naive cells.

TRB cDNA was prepared as libraries by UMI-labeled 5' RACE. From the 5' RACE reads, TCRdb lists one entry per CDR3 protein and no DNA. The sample holds about 120,000 distinct CDR3 sequences. The sample comprised naive CXCR3+ CD8+ T cells from blood. The subset is: CD45RO-CCR7+CD27+CD95- naive CD8+ T cells expressing CXCR3 (TNR3+). The source of these receptors is a human donor in good health. Some clones in this sample may be carry-over from other donors' samples.

The CDR3 spells CSAEGVRTGSYEQYF. This chain connects TRBV29-1 to TRBJ2-7; absent DNA, TCRdb's TRBD1 call cannot be checked. This CDR3 is built from 15 residues. Germline V gene lookup returns CDR1 SQVTM and CDR2 ANQGSEA.

The CDR3 sequence: CASSERDFQFF. The chain joins TRBV2 to TRBJ2-1; TCRdb designates TRBD2, a call that cannot be tested without DNA. CDR1 is SNHLY, CDR2 FYNNEI, per germline. The length of the CDR3 is 11 residues. Complete variable domain (other parts from reference TRBV2 and TRBJ2-1): EPEVTQTPSHQVTQMGQEVILRCVPISNHLYFYWYRQILGQKVEFLVSFYNNEISEKSEIFDDQFSVERPDGSNFTLKIRSTKLEDSAMYFCASSERDFQFFGPGTRLTVL.

V and J are TRBV4-3 and TRBJ2-2; no DNA is available, so the TRBD1 call from TCRdb remains unchecked. Germline V gives CDR1 LGHNA, CDR2 YSLEER. CDR3 length equals 17 residues. CDR3 loop: CASSQDWRGGDTGELFF.

The V and J genes are TRBV20-1 and TRBJ2-1; the D gene TCRdb calls, TRBD2, cannot be checked with no DNA. CDR1 and CDR2 from the germline V gene are DFQATT and SNEGSKA (reference sequence). This CDR3 has 17 residues. The CDR3 loop reads CSARDDINLAGYNEQFF.

The chain is built from TRBV7-7 and TRBJ2-5. The CDR3 is made up of 15 amino acids. CDR1 and CDR2 from the germline V gene are SSHAT and FNYEAQ (reference sequence). CDR3 amino acids: CASSARHGTKETQYF.